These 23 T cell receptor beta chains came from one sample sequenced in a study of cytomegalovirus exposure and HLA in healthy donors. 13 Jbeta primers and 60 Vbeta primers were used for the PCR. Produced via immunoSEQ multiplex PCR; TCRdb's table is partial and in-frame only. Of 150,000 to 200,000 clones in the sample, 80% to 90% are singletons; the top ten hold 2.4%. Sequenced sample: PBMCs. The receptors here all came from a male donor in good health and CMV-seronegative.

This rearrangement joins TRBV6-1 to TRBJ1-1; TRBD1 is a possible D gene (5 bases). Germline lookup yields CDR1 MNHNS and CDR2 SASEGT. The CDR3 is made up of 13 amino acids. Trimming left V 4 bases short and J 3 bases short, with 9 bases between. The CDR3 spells CASSAREDTEAFF. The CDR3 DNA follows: TGTGCCAGCAGTGCCAGGGAGGACACTGAAGCTTTCTTT.

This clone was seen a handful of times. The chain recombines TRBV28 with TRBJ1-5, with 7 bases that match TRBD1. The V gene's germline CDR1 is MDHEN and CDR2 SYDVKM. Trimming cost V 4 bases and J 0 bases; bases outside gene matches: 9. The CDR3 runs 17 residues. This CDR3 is CASSSLPGQTSNQPQHF. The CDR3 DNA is TGTGCCAGCAGTTCCTTGCCGGGACAGACTAGCAATCAGCCCCAGCATTTT.

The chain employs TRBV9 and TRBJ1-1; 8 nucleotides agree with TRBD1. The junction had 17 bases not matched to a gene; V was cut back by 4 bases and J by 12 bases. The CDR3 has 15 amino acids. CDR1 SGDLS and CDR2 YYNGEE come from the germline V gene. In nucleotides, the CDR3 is TGTGCCAGCAGCACCACCGGGACAGGTAGCCCGGGTCCTTTCTTT. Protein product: CASSTTGTGSPGPFF. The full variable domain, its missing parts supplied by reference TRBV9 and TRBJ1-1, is DSGVTQTPKHLITATGQRVTLRCSPRSGDLSVYWYQQSLDQGLQFLIQYYNGEERAKGNILERFSAQQFPDLHSELNLSSLELGDSALYFCASSTTGTGSPGPFFGQGTRLTVV.

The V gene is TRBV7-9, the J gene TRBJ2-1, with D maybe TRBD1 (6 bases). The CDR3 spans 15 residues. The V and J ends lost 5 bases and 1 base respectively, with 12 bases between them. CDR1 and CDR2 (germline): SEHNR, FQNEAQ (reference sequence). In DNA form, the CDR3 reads TGTGCCAGCAGCCCCGGGACAATTTCCTACAATGAGCAGTTCTTC. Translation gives CASSPGTISYNEQFF.

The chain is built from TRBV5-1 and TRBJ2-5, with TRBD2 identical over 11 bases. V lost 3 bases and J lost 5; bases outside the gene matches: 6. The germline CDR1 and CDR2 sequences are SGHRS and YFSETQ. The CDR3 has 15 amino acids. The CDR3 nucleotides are TGCGCCAGCAGCTCACTAGCGGGAGCGGGGGAGACCCAGTACTTC. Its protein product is CASSSLAGAGETQYF.

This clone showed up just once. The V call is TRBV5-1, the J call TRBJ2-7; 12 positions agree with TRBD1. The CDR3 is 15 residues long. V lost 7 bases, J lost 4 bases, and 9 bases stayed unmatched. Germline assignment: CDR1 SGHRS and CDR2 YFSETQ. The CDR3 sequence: CASHPGQGASYEQYF. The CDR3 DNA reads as TGCGCCAGCCATCCGGGACAGGGGGCGTCTTACGAGCAGTACTTC.

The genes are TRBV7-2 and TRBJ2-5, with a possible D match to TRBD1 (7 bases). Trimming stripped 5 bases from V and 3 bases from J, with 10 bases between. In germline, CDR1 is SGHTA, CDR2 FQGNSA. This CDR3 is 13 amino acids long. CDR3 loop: CASSVRGEETQYF. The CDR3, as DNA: TGTGCCAGCAGCGTCAGGGGGGAAGAGACCCAGTACTTC.

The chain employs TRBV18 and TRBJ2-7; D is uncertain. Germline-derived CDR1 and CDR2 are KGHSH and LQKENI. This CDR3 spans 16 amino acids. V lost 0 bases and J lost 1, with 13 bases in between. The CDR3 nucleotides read TGTGCCAGCTCACCACCGATCCAGGATAATTCCTACGAGCAGTACTTC. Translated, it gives CASSPPIQDNSYEQYF.

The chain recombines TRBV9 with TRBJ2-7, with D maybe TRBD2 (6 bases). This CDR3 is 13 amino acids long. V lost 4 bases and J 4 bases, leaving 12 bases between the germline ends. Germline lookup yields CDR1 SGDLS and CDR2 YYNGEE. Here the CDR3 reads CASSPTAGYEQYF. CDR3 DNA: TGTGCCAGCAGCCCAACTGCGGGGTACGAGCAGTACTTC.

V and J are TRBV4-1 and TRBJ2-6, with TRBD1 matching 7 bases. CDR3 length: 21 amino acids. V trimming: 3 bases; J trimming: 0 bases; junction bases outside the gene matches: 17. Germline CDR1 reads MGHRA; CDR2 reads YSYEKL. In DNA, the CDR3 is TGCGCCAGCAGCCACCTCATAGACAGGGAAGCTAGGGGCTCTGGGGCCAACGTCCTGACTTTC. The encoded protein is CASSHLIDREARGSGANVLTF.

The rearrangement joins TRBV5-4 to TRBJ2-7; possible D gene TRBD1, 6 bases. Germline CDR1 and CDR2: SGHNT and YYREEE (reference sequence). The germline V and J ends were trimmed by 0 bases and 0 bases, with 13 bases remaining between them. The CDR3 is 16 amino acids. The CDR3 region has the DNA TGTGCCAGCAGCTTGGCCGGGAACAGGGTCTCCTACGAGCAGTACTTC. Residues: CASSLAGNRVSYEQYF.

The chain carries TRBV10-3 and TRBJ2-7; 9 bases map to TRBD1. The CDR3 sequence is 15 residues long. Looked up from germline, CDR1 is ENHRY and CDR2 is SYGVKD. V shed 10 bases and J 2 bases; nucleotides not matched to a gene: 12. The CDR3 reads CATSLGGQGAYEQYF. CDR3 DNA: TGTGCCACCAGCCTAGGGGGACAGGGAGCCTACGAGCAGTACTTC.

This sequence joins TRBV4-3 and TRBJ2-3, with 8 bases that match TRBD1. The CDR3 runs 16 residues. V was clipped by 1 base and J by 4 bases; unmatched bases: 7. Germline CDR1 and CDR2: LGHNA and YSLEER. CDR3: CASSQGAGQGSDTQYF. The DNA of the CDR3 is TGCGCCAGCAGCCAAGGCGCCGGACAGGGATCAGATACGCAGTATTTT.

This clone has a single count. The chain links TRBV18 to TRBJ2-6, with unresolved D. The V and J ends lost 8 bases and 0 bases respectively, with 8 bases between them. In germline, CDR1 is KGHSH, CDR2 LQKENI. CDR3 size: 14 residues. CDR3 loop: CASTSGSGANVLTF. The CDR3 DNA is TGTGCCAGCACCTCGGGCTCTGGGGCCAACGTCCTGACTTTC.

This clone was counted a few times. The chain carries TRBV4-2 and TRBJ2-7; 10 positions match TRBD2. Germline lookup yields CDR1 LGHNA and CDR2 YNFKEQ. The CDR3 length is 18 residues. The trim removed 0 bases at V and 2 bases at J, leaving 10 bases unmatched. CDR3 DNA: TGTGCCAGCAGCCAAGACGGTGTGACTAGCGGGCTTCCCTACGAGCAGTACTTC. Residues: CASSQDGVTSGLPYEQYF.

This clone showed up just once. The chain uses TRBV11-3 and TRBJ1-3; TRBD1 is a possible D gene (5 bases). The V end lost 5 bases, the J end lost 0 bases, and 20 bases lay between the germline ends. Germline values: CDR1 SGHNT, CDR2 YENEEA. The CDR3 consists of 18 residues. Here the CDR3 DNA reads TGTGCCAGCAGCCCCCTCCCAGGGTCTCGAAGCTCTGGAAACACCATATATTTT. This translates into CASSPLPGSRSSGNTIYF.

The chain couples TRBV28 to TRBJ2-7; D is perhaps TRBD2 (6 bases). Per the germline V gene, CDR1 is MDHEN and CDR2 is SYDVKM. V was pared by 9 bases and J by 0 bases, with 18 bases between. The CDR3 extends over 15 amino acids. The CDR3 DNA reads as TGTGCCAGTAGCCTAGTGGGAGGACTCTCCTACGAGCAGTACTTC. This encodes CASSLVGGLSYEQYF.

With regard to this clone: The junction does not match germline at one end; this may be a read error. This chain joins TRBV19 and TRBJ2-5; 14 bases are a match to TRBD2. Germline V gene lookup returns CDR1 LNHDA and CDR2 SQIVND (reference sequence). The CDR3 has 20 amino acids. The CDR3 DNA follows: TGTGCCAGTAGTTTAGAGGGACCGGGACTAGCGGGAGAGGGGTTAAAGACCCAGTACTTC. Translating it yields CASSLEGPGLAGEGLKTQYF.

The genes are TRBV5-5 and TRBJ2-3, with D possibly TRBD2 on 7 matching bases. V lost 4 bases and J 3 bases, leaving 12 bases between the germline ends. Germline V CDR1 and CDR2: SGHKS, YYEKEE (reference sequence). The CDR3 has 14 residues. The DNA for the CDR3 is TGTGCCAGCAGCAGGGGGGGAGGGACAGATACGCAGTATTTT. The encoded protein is CASSRGGGTDTQYF.

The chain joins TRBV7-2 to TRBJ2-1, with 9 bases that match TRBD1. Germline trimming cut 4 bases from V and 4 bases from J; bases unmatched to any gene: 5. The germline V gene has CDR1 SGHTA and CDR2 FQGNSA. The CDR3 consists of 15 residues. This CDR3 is CASSSTGTGYNEQFF. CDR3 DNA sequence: TGTGCCAGCAGCTCGACCGGGACAGGGTACAATGAGCAGTTCTTC.

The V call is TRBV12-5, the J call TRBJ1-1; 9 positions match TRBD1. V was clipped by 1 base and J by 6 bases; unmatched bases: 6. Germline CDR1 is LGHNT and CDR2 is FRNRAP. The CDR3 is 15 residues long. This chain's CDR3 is CASGLGQGDRSEAFF. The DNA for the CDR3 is TGTGCTAGTGGTTTGGGACAGGGGGATAGATCTGAAGCTTTCTTT.

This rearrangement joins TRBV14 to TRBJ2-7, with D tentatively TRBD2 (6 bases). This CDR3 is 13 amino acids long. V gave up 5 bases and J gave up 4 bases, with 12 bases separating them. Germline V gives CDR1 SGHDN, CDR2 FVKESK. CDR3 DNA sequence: TGTGCCAGCAGCTATTCTAGCGTTTACGAGCAGTACTTC. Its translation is CASSYSSVYEQYF. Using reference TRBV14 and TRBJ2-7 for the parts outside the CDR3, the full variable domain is EAGVTQFPSHSVIEKGQTVTLRCDPISGHDNLYWYRRVMGKEIKFLLHFVKESKQDESGMPNNRFLAERTGGTYSTLKVQPAELEDSGVYFCASSYSSVYEQYFGPGTRLTVT.

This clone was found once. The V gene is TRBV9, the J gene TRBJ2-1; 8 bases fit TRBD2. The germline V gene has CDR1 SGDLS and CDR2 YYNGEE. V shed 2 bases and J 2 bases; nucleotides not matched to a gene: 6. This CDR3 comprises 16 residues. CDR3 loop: CASSVNSGAAYNEQFF. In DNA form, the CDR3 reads TGTGCCAGCAGCGTCAATAGCGGGGCGGCCTACAATGAGCAGTTCTTC.